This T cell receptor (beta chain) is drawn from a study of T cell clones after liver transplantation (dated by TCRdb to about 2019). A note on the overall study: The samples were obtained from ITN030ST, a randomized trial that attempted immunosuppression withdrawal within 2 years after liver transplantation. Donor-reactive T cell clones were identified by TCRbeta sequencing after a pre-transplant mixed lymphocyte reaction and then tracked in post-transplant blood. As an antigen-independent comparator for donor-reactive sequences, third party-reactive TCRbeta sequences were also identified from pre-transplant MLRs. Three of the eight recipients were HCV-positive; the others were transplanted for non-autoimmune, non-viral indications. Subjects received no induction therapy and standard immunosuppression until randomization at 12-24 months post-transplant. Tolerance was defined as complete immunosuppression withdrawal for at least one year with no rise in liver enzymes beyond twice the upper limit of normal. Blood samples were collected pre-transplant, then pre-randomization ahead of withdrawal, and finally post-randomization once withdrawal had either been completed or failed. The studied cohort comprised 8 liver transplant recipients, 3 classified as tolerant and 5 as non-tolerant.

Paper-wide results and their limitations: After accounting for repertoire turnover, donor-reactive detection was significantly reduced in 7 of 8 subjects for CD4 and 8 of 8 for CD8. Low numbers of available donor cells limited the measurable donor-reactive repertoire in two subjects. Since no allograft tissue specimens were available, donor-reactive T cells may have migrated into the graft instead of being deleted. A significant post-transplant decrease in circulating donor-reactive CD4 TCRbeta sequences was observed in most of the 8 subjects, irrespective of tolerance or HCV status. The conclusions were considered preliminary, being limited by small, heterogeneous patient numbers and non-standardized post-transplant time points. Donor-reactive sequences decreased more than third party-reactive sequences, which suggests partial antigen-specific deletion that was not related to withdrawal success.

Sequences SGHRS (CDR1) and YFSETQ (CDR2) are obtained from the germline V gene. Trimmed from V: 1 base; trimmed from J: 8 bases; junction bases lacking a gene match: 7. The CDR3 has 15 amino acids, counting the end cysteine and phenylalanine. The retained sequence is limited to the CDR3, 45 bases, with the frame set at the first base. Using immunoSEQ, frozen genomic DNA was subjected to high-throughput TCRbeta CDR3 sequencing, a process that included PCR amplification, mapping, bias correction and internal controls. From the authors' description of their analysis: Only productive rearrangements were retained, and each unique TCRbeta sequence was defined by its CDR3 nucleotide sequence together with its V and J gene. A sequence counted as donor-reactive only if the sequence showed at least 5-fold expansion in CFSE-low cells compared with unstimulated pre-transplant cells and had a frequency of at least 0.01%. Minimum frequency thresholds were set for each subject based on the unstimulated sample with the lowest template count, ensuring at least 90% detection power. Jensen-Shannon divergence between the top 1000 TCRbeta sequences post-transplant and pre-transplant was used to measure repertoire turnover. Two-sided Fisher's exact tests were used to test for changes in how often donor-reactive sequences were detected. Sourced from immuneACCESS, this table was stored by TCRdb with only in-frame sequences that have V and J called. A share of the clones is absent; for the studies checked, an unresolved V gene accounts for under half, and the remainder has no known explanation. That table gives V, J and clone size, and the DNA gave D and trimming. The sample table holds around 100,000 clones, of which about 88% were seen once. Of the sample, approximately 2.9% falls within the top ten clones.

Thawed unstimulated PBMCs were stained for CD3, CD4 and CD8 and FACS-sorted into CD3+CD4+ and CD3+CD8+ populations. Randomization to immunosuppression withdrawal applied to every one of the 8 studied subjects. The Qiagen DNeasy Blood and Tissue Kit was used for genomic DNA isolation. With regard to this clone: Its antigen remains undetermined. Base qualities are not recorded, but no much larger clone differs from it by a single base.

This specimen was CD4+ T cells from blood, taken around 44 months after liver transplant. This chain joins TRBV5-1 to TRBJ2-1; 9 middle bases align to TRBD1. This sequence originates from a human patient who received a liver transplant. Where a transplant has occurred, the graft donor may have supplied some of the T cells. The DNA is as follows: TGCGCCAGCAGCTTGCCGGGGACAGGGTCGGATGAGCAGTTCTTC. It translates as CASSLPGTGSDEQFF.